The source of this T cell receptor (beta chain) is a study of blood T cell repertoires in COVID-19. Turning to the study itself: Acute and convalescent COVID-19 specimens originated in the United States, Italy and Spain. Sources were T cells, B-cell-depleted T cells, or PBMCs; the material itself was cDNA or gDNA.

All enrollees were roughly 18 to 90 years old and from some 24 US areas. Assignment of participants to cohorts was predicated upon participant-reported clinical history. Method: immunoSEQ multiplex PCR; TCRdb's copy keeps in-frame clones and lacks some. The table shows a few hundred thousand clones, with over 75% occurring only once. In germline, CDR1 is MDHEN, CDR2 SYDVKM. This CDR3 is built from 16 residues. The V gene end was trimmed by 7 bases and the J gene end by 1 base; junction bases not matched to a gene: 10. What was sequenced was PBMCs or T cells enriched from blood (not recorded which). The gene calls are TRBV28 and TRBJ1-3; 7 bases align to TRBD1. This TCR was sampled from a woman under 30 who had recovered from COVID-19. The CDR3 DNA follows: TGTGCCAGCACTATTACCGACAGGGCTTCTGGAAACACCATATATTTT. It encodes CASTITDRASGNTIYF.